This T cell receptor beta chain was recorded in a study of blood T cells in healthy people across ages. Isolation recovered at least 6.5 million PBMCs from every sample. No fewer than 5.5 micrograms of total RNA were isolated from every sample. A second PCR, run for about 7 to 11 cycles, used a sample-barcoded 5' primer plus a J-beta primer mix. Using its own MiXCR run on the 5' RACE reads, TCRdb lists one record per CDR3 protein. Here the sample spans about 730,000 distinct CDR3 sequences, more than 40% being singletons. General observations from the study: TCR beta diversity, measured per million T cells, fell in a roughly linear way with age. Comparison with aged donors showed that long-lived donors had more naive CD4+ cells and higher diversity.

Germline-derived CDR1 and CDR2 are SEHNR and FQNEAQ (reference sequence). CDR3 length equals 16 residues. Notes on this clonotype: Its antigen is as yet unknown. At one boundary the junction diverges from the germline segment, which might be a read error.

The sequence was collected from a woman aged 55-75 years in good health. This rearrangement joins TRBV7-9 to TRBJ2-3, with D maybe TRBD1 (6 bases). Specimen: blood. The CDR3 spells CASSQAVVGATGTQYF. CDR3 nucleotides: TGTGCCAGCAGCCAAGCAGTTGTGGGGGCGACAGGTACGCAGTATTTT.